This T cell receptor (beta chain) was sequenced during a study of Tregs in tolerant kidney transplant recipients. Findings of the study overall: Changing PCR primers prevented nucleotide comparison between some patients' samples.

As to this clone: Its cognate antigen is unknown. The read gets to within 3 residues of the CDR3 end, and the germline J gene fills in the rest.

CDR1 and CDR2 from the germline V gene are SGHVS and FNYEAQ. The CDR3 consists of 15 residues. Trimming at V came to 1 base and at J to 2 bases, leaving 5 bases not matched to a gene. Repertoires were generated with immunoSEQ multiplex PCR, while TCRdb's copy carries only in-frame clones and drops some. The listing records roughly 50,000 clones. The specimen comprised CD4+ T cells from blood, sampled before the transplant. This clonotype originated in a human donor who received a combined kidney and bone marrow transplant. The V and J genes are TRBV7-6 and TRBJ2-7, with 7 bases that match TRBD1. The CDR3 loop reads CASSLGQGLTYEQYF. CDR3 DNA (partial): TGTGCCAGCAGCTTAGGACAGGGTCTCACCTACGAG.